The subject of this entry is one T cell receptor beta chain. The data stem from a study of blood T cells in healthy people across ages. PCR was performed a second time for 7 to 11 cycles using a sample-barcoded 5' primer and a J-beta primer mix. In TCRdb, the 5' RACE reads were re-called with MiXCR into one record per CDR3 protein. The sample lists 760,000 or so distinct CDR3 sequences, approximately 25% seen once, with roughly a tenth in the top ten. The sample was also linked to a second study, of T cells of mothers and their children. This second report adds: Three healthy Caucasian mothers and their six children donated. The cDNA synthesis received all extracted RNA, at about 1.5 ug per 15 ul. Evidence of persistent microchimeric T cell clones was absent.

The specimen sequenced was blood. The TCR was taken from a boy aged 5-17 years in good health.

DNA for the CDR3: TGTGCCAGCAGCTTCTCCAGGCCCGGGGAGCTGTTTTTT. This translates into CASSFSRPGELFF. The V call is TRBV11-1, the J call TRBJ2-2; D gene uncertain. This CDR3 is 13 amino acids long. Germline loops: CDR1 SGHAT, CDR2 FQDESV (reference sequence). The V and J ends lost 3 bases and 6 bases respectively, with 8 bases between them.